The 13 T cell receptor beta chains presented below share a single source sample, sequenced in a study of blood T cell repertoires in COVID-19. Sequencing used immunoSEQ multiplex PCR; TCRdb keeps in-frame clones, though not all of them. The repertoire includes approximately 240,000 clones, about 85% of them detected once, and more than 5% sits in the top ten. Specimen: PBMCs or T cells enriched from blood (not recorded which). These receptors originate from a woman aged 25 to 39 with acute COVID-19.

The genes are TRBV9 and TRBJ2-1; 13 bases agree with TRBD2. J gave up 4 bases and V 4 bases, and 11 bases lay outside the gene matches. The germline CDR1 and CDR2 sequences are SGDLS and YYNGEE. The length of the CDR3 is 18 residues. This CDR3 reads CASSPSTSGGARYNEQFF. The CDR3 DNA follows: TGTGCCAGCAGCCCGTCAACTAGCGGGGGGGCCCGGTACAATGAGCAGTTCTTC.

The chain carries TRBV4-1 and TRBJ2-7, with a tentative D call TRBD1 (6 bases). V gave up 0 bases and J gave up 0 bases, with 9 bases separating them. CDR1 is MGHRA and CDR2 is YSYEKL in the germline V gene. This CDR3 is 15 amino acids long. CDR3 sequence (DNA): TGCGCCAGCAGCCAAGAGCAGGGGTCCTCCTACGAGCAGTACTTC. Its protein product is CASSQEQGSSYEQYF.

The DNA for the CDR3 is TGTGCCAGCAGCGAGACCCACGGGGATACGCAGTATTTT. This encodes CASSETHGDTQYF. The genes are TRBV9 and TRBJ2-3; D remains ambiguous. The V end was cut by 3 bases, the J end by 6 bases, with 11 bases between. This CDR3 is built from 13 residues. The V gene's germline CDR1 is SGDLS and CDR2 YYNGEE.

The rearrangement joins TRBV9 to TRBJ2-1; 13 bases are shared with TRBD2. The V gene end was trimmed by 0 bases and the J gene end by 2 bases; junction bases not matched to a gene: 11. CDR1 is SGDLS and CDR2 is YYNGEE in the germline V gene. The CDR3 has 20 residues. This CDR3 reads CASSVEDGLAGVGAYNEQFF. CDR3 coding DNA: TGTGCCAGCAGCGTAGAGGACGGACTAGCGGGAGTAGGCGCCTACAATGAGCAGTTCTTC.

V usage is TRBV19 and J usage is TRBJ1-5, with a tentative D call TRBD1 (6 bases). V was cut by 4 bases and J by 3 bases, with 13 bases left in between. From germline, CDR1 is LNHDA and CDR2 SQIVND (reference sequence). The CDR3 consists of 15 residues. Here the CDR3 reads CASSTTGLSNQPQHF. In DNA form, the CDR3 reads TGTGCCAGTAGTACTACAGGGCTATCCAATCAGCCCCAGCATTTT.

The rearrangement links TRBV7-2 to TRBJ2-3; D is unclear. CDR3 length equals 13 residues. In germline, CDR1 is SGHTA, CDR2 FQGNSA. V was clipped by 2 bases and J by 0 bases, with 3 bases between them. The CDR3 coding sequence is TGTGCCAGCAGCTTACCAAGCACAGATACGCAGTATTTT. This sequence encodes CASSLPSTDTQYF.

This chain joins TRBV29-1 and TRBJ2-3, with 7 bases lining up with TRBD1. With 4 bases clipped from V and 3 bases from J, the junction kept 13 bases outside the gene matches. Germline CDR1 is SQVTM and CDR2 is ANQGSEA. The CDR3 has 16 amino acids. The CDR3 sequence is CSVGFTWTGLTDTQYF. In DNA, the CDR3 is TGCAGCGTTGGGTTTACGTGGACAGGTCTTACAGATACGCAGTATTTT.

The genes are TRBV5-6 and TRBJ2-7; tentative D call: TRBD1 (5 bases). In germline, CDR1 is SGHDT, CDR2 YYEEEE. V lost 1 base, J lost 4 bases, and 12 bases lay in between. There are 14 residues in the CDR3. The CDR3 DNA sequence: TGTGCCAGCAGCTTGCAGGGTAAAGTTTACGAGCAGTACTTC. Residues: CASSLQGKVYEQYF.

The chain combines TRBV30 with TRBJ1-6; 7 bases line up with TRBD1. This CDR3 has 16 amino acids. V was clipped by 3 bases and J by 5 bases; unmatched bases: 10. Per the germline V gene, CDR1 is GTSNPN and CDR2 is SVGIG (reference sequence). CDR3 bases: TGTGCCTGGAGGGACAGGAGAAATAATAATAATTCACCCCTCCACTTT. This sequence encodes CAWRDRRNNNNSPLHF.

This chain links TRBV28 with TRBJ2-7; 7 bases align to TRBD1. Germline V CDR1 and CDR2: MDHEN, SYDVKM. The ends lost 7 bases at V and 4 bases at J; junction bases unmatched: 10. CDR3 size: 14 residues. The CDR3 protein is CASNRPGQLYEQYF. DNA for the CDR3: TGTGCCAGCAACCGACCGGGACAGCTATACGAGCAGTACTTC.

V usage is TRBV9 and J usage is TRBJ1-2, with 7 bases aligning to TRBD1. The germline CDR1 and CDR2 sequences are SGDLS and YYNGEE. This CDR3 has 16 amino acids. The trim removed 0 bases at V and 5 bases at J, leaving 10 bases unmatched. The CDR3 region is CASSVGEGARSYGYTF. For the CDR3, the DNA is TGTGCCAGCAGCGTAGGTGAGGGGGCGCGAAGTTATGGCTACACCTTC.

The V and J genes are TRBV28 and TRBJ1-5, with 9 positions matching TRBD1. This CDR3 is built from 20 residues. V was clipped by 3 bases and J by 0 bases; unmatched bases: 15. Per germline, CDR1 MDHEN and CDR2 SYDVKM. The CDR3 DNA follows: TGTGCCAGCAGTTTCTATTACGGACAGGGGTCGGATAATAGCAATCAGCCCCAGCATTTT. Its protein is CASSFYYGQGSDNSNQPQHF.

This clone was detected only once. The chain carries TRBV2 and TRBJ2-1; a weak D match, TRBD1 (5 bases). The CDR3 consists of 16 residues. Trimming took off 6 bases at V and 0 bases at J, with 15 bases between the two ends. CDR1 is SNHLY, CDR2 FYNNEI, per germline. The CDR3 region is CASRDRKTYSYNEQFF. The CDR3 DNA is TGTGCCAGCAGAGACAGAAAAACGTACTCCTACAATGAGCAGTTCTTC.